Following are 25 T cell receptor beta chains from one sample sequenced in a study of Ad26.COV2.S vaccination and SARS-CoV-2 variants. The method was immunoSEQ multiplex PCR; TCRdb's version includes in-frame clones alone and lacks a portion of them. This sample yields about 350,000 clones, of which approximately 86% are seen a single time; roughly 10% belongs to the top ten. The sample's treatment: approximately 18 received Ad26.COV2.S at low or high dose, single or two shots; several received placebo; per-sample allocation not given. Specimens were obtained on day 63 following the first vaccine or placebo injection. The input for sequencing was peripheral blood, taken in a trial of Ad26.COV2.S vaccine versus placebo. All receptors come from a person between 18 and 60 years old who received the Ad26.COV2.S COVID-19 vaccine or a placebo.

A note on this clone: The sample carries other DNA sequences with the same CDR3. The CDR3 loop is CASSYGETQYF. DNA for the CDR3: TGTGCCAGCAGTTACGGAGAGACCCAGTACTTC. The V and J genes are TRBV6-6 and TRBJ2-5; D gene uncertain. The length of the CDR3 is 11 residues. From germline, CDR1 is MNHNY and CDR2 SVGAGI (reference sequence). V lost 2 bases to trimming and J lost 4 bases, with 2 bases between them.

This chain joins TRBV30 and TRBJ2-5; no clear D gene. Germline values: CDR1 GTSNPN, CDR2 SVGIG (reference sequence). V lost 4 bases and J 4 bases, leaving 7 bases between the germline ends. The CDR3 spans 11 residues. The CDR3 reads CAWTTAETQYF. The CDR3 nucleotides read TGTGCCTGGACGACCGCAGAGACCCAGTACTTC.

The chain carries TRBV19 and TRBJ1-1; D perhaps matches TRBD1 (5 bases). The CDR3 runs to 14 residues. Germline values: CDR1 LNHDA, CDR2 SQIVND (reference sequence). V was trimmed by 4 bases and J by 4 bases, leaving 13 bases between them. CDR3 nucleotide sequence: TGTGCCAGTAGTACTAGGGGTTTCGGCACTGAAGCTTTCTTT. Translated, it gives CASSTRGFGTEAFF.

Points on this clone: Compared with germline, one end of the junction differs, possibly owing to a read error. This chain links TRBV19 with TRBJ2-7; no firm D call. Looked up from germline, CDR1 is LNHDA and CDR2 is SQIVND (reference sequence). This CDR3 has 14 residues. CDR3 in DNA: TGTGCCAGTAGTGCCCGCCGTATCTCCTCCGAGCAGTACTTC. It encodes CASSARRISSEQYF.

The rearrangement uses TRBV11-1 and TRBJ2-7, with 10 bases aligning to TRBD2. CDR3 length equals 15 residues. The germline CDR1 and CDR2 sequences are SGHAT and FQDESV (reference sequence). V lost 5 bases, J lost 2 bases, and 6 bases stayed unmatched. CDR3 DNA sequence: TGTGCCAGCAGCCACGGACTAGCGGAACCCTACGAGCAGTACTTC. Encoded protein: CASSHGLAEPYEQYF.

This chain joins TRBV2 and TRBJ2-7; 9 bases are shared with TRBD1. Germline CDR1 and CDR2: SNHLY and FYNNEI. V lost 6 bases to trimming and J lost 1 base; unmatched junction nucleotides: 7. CDR3 length equals 15 residues. The CDR3 region has the DNA TGTGCCAGCAGAGGACAGGGGCCGGGATCCTACGAGCAGTACTTC. Protein sequence: CASRGQGPGSYEQYF. Looking up the rest from reference TRBV2 and TRBJ2-7 gives the full variable domain: EPEVTQTPSHQVTQMGQEVILRCVPISNHLYFYWYRQILGQKVEFLVSFYNNEISEKSEIFDDQFSVERPDGSNFTLKIRSTKLEDSAMYFCASRGQGPGSYEQYFGPGTRLTVT.

The chain employs TRBV7-9 and TRBJ1-1; D gene unclear. Germline lookup yields CDR1 SEHNR and CDR2 FQNEAQ (reference sequence). The CDR3 extends over 15 amino acids. V was shortened by 5 bases and J by 5 bases, with 18 bases between the two germline ends. The chain's CDR3 is CASSLETQGPTEAFF. As DNA, the CDR3 is TGTGCCAGCAGCCTCGAGACCCAAGGGCCGACTGAAGCTTTCTTT.

For the CDR3, the DNA is TGTGCCAGCAGCCAAACGGCGGGAAGCACAGATACGCAGTATTTT. It is translated as CASSQTAGSTDTQYF. The rearrangement links TRBV14 to TRBJ2-3; a possible D gene is TRBD2 (6 bases). V shed 2 bases and J shed 0 bases, with 9 bases lying between them. This CDR3 spans 15 amino acids. CDR1 is SGHDN, CDR2 FVKESK, per germline.

The rearrangement uses TRBV4-3 and TRBJ2-2; D not resolved. Per the germline V gene, CDR1 is LGHNA and CDR2 is YSLEER. Trimming took off 0 bases at V and 6 bases at J, with 5 bases between the two ends. The CDR3 is 13 amino acids. This CDR3 is CASSQDVSGELFF. CDR3 DNA: TGCGCCAGCAGCCAAGATGTATCCGGGGAGCTGTTTTTT.

V and J are TRBV5-6 and TRBJ2-7; the D gene is possibly TRBD1 (5 bases). V lost 2 bases, J lost 2 bases, and 11 bases lay in between. The germline V gene encodes CDR1 SGHDT and CDR2 YYEEEE. The CDR3 spans 14 residues. CDR3: CASSFGQGPYEQYF. The CDR3 nucleotides read TGTGCCAGCAGCTTTGGGCAGGGCCCCTACGAGCAGTACTTC.

This chain links TRBV6-6 with TRBJ1-5; the D gene is possibly TRBD1 (6 bases). The CDR3 spans 15 residues. Trimming removed 2 bases at V and 3 bases at J, with 11 bases between. In germline, CDR1 is MNHNY, CDR2 SVGAGI (reference sequence). CDR3 sequence reads: CASSYAGQYNQPQHF. DNA for the CDR3: TGTGCCAGCAGTTACGCGGGACAATACAATCAGCCCCAGCATTTT.

The rearrangement uses TRBV11-2 and TRBJ2-6; D unclear. The CDR3 consists of 14 residues. CDR1 is SGHAT, CDR2 FQNNGV, per germline. V was cut by 7 bases and J by 3 bases, with 10 bases left in between. The CDR3 sequence is CASTLGIGANVLTF. In DNA, the CDR3 is TGTGCCAGCACCCTAGGGATTGGGGCCAACGTCCTGACTTTC.

CDR3 sequence reads: CASSRDVPYTDTQYF. CDR3 DNA sequence: TGTGCCAGCAGTAGGGACGTCCCGTACACAGATACGCAGTATTTT. V is TRBV6-6 and J is TRBJ2-3, with D perhaps TRBD1 or TRBD2 (5 bases each). This CDR3 is 15 amino acids long. Germline V gene lookup returns CDR1 MNHNY and CDR2 SVGAGI (reference sequence). The ends were cut back, 5 bases at V and 2 bases at J, with 14 bases in the middle.

This clone occurred once. The V gene is TRBV7-2, the J gene TRBJ1-3; D not certain. Looked up from germline, CDR1 is SGHTA and CDR2 is FQGNSA. This CDR3 comprises 16 residues. Between the trimmed V and J ends, which lost 1 base and 2 bases, there was a span of 12 bases. The CDR3 nucleotides read TGTGCCAGCAGCTTAGGTTGGAGGTCAGCTGGAAACACCATATATTTT. Its protein product is CASSLGWRSAGNTIYF.

The V call is TRBV25-1, the J call TRBJ1-3, with D possibly TRBD1 on 5 matching bases. CDR1 and CDR2 (germline): MGHDK, SYGVNS. CDR3 length equals 17 residues. V was cut by 1 base and J by 0 bases, with 13 bases left in between. The CDR3 nucleotides are TGTGCCAGCAGTGAATTTAGGTGGGGCTCCTCTGGAAACACCATATATTTT. Translated: CASSEFRWGSSGNTIYF.

The chain uses TRBV7-2 and TRBJ2-3; possibly TRBD1 for D (6 bases). Trimming removed 1 base from V and 6 bases from J, with 14 bases in between. This CDR3 comprises 15 residues. The germline CDR1 and CDR2 sequences are SGHTA and FQGNSA. The CDR3 is CASSLGARGWDTQYF. CDR3 sequence (DNA): TGTGCCAGCAGCTTAGGGGCCAGGGGTTGGGATACGCAGTATTTT.

This chain connects TRBV27 to TRBJ2-1, with D perhaps matching TRBD1 (6 bases). V was clipped by 3 bases and J by 7 bases, with 13 bases between them. Germline V gene lookup returns CDR1 MNHEY and CDR2 SMNVEV (reference sequence). The CDR3 spans 14 residues. DNA for the CDR3: TGTGCCAGCAGTTTGACAGGCACAGTAAATGAGCAGTTCTTC. It is translated as CASSLTGTVNEQFF.

In its sample, this clone was seen once. The chain joins TRBV27 to TRBJ1-1, with D possibly matching TRBD1 (5 bases). CDR3 size: 12 residues. The germline CDR1 and CDR2 sequences are MNHEY and SMNVEV (reference sequence). Deletions cut 6 bases from V and 7 bases from J, with 12 bases between. The CDR3, as DNA: TGTGCCAGCAGCAAAAGCGGGGGTGAAGCTTTCTTT. It specifies CASSKSGGEAFF.

V gene TRBV3-1 (or the pseudogene TRBV3-2) combines with J gene TRBJ2-3; 9 nucleotides match TRBD2. Unmatched junction bases numbered 4, after V lost 3 bases and J lost 3 bases. This CDR3 is built from 15 residues. From germline, CDR1 is LGHDT and CDR2 YNNKEL (reference sequence). The CDR3 loop reads CASSHWRGGTDTQYF. The CDR3 DNA is TGTGCCAGCAGCCATTGGCGGGGGGGGACAGATACGCAGTATTTT.

This clone was counted between two and nine times. The gene calls are TRBV9 and TRBJ2-7, with a tentative D call TRBD1 (6 bases). Germline V gene sequence: CDR1 SGDLS, CDR2 YYNGEE. The CDR3 extends over 17 amino acids. V lost 0 bases to trimming and J lost 0 bases, with 16 bases between them. CDR3 coding DNA: TGTGCCAGCAGCGTAGGGGCAGGGGACAAGAGCTCCTACGAGCAGTACTTC. This codes for CASSVGAGDKSSYEQYF. Supplemented by reference TRBV9 and TRBJ2-7, the full variable domain reads DSGVTQTPKHLITATGQRVTLRCSPRSGDLSVYWYQQSLDQGLQFLIQYYNGEERAKGNILERFSAQQFPDLHSELNLSSLELGDSALYFCASSVGAGDKSSYEQYFGPGTRLTVT.

This sequence joins TRBV30 and TRBJ2-7; 7 nucleotides align to TRBD1. V dropped 4 bases and J dropped 0; count of bases not matched to a gene: 6. The length of the CDR3 is 14 residues. The V gene's germline CDR1 is GTSNPN and CDR2 SVGIG (reference sequence). DNA for the CDR3: TGTGCCTGGAAGAAGGGGACAGTCTCCTACGAGCAGTACTTC. This codes for CAWKKGTVSYEQYF.

The V and J genes are TRBV6-2 or TRBV6-3 and TRBJ1-1, with no clear D. The germline V gene has CDR1 MNHEY and CDR2 SVGEGT. This CDR3 spans 13 amino acids. V dropped 1 base and J dropped 4 bases, with 7 bases sitting between them. CDR3 amino acids: CASSYWSGTEAFF. The DNA of the CDR3 is TGTGCCAGCAGTTACTGGTCGGGCACTGAAGCTTTCTTT.

J is TRBJ2-2 and V is TRBV4-2; D might be TRBD1 (8 bases). This CDR3 is 15 amino acids long. Germline V gene sequence: CDR1 LGHNA, CDR2 YNFKEQ. Trimming stripped 3 bases from V and 7 bases from J, with 15 bases between. Here the CDR3 reads CASSQVDREGGELFF. CDR3 nucleotides: TGTGCCAGCAGCCAGGTGGACAGGGAGGGCGGGGAGCTGTTTTTT.

The J gene is TRBJ2-1, the V gene TRBV6-2 or TRBV6-3; 10 nucleotides match TRBD1. Losses at the gene ends were 5 bases for V and 7 bases for J; bases not matched to a gene: 8. Germline V CDR1 and CDR2: MNHEY, SVGEGT. The CDR3 runs 15 residues. The CDR3 is CASSRPGQGRNEQFF. In DNA form, the CDR3 reads TGTGCCAGCAGTAGGCCGGGACAGGGGAGGAATGAGCAGTTCTTC.

The chain carries TRBV13 and TRBJ1-2, with 11 positions matching TRBD1. The CDR3 has 14 amino acids. Looked up from germline, CDR1 is PRHDT and CDR2 is FYEKMQ (reference sequence). Unmatched junction bases numbered 2, after V lost 5 bases and J lost 3 bases. CDR3 residues: CASSTGQGDYGYTF. In DNA form, the CDR3 reads TGTGCCAGCAGCACGGGACAGGGGGACTATGGCTACACCTTC.